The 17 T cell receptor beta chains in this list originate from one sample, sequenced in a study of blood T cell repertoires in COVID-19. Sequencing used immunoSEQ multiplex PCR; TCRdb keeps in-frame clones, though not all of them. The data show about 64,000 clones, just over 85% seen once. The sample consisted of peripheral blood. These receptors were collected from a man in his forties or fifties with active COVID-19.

The CDR3 is CASGRDRGRETQYF. CDR3 nucleotide sequence: TGTGCCAGCGGCCGGGACAGGGGGCGAGAGACCCAGTACTTC. The chain couples TRBV11-2 to TRBJ2-5; TRBD1 aligns across 12 bases. The germline gives CDR1 SGHAT, CDR2 FQNNGV. This CDR3 has 14 residues. J gave up 4 bases and V 8 bases, and 5 bases lay outside the gene matches.

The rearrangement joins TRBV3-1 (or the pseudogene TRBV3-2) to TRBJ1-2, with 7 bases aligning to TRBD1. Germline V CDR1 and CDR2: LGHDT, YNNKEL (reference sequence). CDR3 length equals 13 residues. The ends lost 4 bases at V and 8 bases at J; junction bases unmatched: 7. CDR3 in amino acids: CASSLYRGSGYTF. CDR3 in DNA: TGTGCCAGCAGCCTCTACAGGGGAAGCGGCTACACCTTC.

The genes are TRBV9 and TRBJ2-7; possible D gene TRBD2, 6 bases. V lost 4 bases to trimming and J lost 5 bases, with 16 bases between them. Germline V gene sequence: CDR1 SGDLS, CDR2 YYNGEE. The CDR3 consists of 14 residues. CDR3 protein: CASSSPRWGDEQYF. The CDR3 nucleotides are TGTGCCAGCAGCTCCCCGCGGTGGGGGGACGAGCAGTACTTC.

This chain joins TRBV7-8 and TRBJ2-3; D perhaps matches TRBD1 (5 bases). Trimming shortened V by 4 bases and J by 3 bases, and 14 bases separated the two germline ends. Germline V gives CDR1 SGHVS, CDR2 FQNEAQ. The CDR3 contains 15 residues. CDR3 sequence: CASSSRTRSTDTQYF. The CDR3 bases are TGTGCCAGCAGCTCGAGGACAAGGAGTACAGATACGCAGTATTTT. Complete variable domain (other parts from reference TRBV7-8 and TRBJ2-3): GAGVSQSPRYKVAKRGQDVALRCDPISGHVSLFWYQQALGQGPEFLTYFQNEAQLDKSGLPSDRFFAERPEGSVSTLKIQRTQQEDSAVYLCASSSRTRSTDTQYFGPGTRLTVL.

CDR3 in DNA: TGTGCCAGCAGCGTAGATCGGGGAAGAAACACCATATATTTT. Encoded protein: CASSVDRGRNTIYF. V usage is TRBV9 and J usage is TRBJ1-3; D is unresolved. This CDR3 has 14 amino acids. V was trimmed by 0 bases and J by 5 bases, leaving 9 bases between them. Looked up from germline, CDR1 is SGDLS and CDR2 is YYNGEE.

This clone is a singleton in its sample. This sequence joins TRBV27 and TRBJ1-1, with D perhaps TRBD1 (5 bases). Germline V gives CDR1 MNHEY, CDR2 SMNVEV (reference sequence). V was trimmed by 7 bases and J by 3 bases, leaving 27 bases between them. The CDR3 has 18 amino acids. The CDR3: CASTAMGGPLSLYTEAFF. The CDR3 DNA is TGTGCCAGCACCGCCATGGGGGGACCCCTTAGTCTTTACACTGAAGCTTTCTTT.

The CDR3 DNA follows: TGTGCCAGCAGCTTACTAGATACGCAGTATTTT. Translated: CASSLLDTQYF. The chain links TRBV12-3 or TRBV12-4 to TRBJ2-3; D unresolved. CDR3 length: 11 amino acids. V lost 6 bases, J lost 5 bases, and 6 bases lay in between.

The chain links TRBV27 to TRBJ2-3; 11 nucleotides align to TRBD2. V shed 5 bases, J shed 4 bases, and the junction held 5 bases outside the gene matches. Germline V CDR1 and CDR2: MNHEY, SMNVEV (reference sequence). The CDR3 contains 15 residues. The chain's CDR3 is CASSMTSGNADTQYF. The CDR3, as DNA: TGTGCCAGCAGTATGACTAGCGGGAACGCAGATACGCAGTATTTT.

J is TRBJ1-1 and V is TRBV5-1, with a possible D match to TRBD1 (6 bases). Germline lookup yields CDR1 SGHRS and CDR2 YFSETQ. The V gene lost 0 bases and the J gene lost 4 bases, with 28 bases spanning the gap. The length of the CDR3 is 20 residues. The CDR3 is CASSLGPAGRTQGMGTEAFF. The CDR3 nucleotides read TGCGCCAGCAGCTTGGGGCCAGCTGGCAGGACCCAGGGGATGGGCACTGAAGCTTTCTTT. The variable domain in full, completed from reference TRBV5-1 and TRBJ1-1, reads KAGVTQTPRYLIKTRGQQVTLSCSPISGHRSVSWYQQTPGQGLQFLFEYFSETQRNKGNFPGRFSGRQFSNSRSEMNVSTLELGDSALYLCASSLGPAGRTQGMGTEAFFGQGTRLTVV.

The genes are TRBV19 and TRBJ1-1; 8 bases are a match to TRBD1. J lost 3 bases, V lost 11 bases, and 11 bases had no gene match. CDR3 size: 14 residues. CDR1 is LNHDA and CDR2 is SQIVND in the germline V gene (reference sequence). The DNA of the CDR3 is TGTGCCTCCCGACAGGGGATTGGGGACACTGAAGCTTTCTTT. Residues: CASRQGIGDTEAFF.

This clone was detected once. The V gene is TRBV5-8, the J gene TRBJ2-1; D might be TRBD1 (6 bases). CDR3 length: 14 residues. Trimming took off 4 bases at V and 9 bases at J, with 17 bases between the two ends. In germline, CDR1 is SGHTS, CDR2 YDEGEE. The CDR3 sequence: CASSPGTPGIEQFF. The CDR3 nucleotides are TGTGCCAGCAGCCCCGGGACACCGGGGATTGAGCAGTTCTTC.

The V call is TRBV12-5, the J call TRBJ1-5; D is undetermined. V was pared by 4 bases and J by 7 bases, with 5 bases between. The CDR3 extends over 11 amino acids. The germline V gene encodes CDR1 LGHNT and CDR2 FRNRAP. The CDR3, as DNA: TGTGCTAGTGGTTACTCCCAGCCCCAGCATTTT. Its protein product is CASGYSQPQHF.

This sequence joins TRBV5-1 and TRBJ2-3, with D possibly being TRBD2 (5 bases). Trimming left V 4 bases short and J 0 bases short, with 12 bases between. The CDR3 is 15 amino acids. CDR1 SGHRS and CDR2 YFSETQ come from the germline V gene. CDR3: CASSPRRDSTDTQYF. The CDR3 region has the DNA TGCGCCAGCAGCCCGCGACGGGATAGCACAGATACGCAGTATTTT.

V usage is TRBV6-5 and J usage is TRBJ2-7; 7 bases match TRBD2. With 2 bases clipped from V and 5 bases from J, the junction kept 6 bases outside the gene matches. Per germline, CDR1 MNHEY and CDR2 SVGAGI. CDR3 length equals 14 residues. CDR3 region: CASSYPGLVNEQYF. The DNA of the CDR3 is TGTGCCAGCAGTTACCCCGGACTAGTGAACGAGCAGTACTTC.

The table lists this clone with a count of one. The DNA for the CDR3 is TGTGCCAGCGAGGGAGGGGGTCAGCCCCAGCATTTT. Protein product: CASEGGGQPQHF. The rearrangement links TRBV6-5 to TRBJ1-5; weak D call: TRBD1 (6 bases). The length of the CDR3 is 12 residues. CDR1 and CDR2 from the germline V gene are MNHEY and SVGAGI. V lost 8 bases and J 6 bases, leaving 11 bases between the germline ends.

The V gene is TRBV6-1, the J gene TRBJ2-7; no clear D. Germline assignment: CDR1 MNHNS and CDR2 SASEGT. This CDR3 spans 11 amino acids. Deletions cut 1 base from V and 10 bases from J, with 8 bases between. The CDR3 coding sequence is TGTGCCAGCAGTGAAGAAAGCCCCCAGTACTTC. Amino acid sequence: CASSEESPQYF.

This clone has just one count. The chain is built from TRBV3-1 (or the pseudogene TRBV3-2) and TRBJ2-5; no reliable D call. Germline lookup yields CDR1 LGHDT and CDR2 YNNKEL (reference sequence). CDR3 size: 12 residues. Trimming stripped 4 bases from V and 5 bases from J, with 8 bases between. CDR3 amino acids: CASSLYSETQYF. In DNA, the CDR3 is TGTGCCAGCAGCCTCTATAGCGAGACCCAGTACTTC.